The next 18 T cell receptor beta chains were all read from a single sample in a study of early T cells in non-severe SARS-CoV-2 infection. TCRdb re-called the 5' RACE reads with MiXCR, one entry per CDR3 protein. The table lists about 80,000 distinct CDR3 sequences, approximately 16% of them singletons. Specimen: whole blood. The receptors shown here come from an adult who was a healthcare worker with PCR-confirmed SARS-CoV-2 infection or an uninfected control (not recorded which).

This clonotype was seen a handful of times. The rearrangement uses TRBV7-6 and TRBJ2-2; 7 nucleotides align to TRBD1. Germline loops: CDR1 SGHVS, CDR2 FNYEAQ. The CDR3 has 17 amino acids. Losses at the gene ends were 5 bases for V and 0 bases for J; bases not matched to a gene: 9. The CDR3 region is CASSHIPQGANTGELFF. CDR3 DNA sequence: TGTGCCAGCAGCCACATACCCCAGGGGGCGAACACCGGGGAGCTGTTTTTT.

This sequence joins TRBV18 and TRBJ1-6, with D possibly being TRBD1 (6 bases). This CDR3 spans 14 amino acids. V lost 3 bases and J lost 8, with 11 bases in between. Germline lookup yields CDR1 KGHSH and CDR2 LQKENI. CDR3 sequence reads: CASSPREGDSPLHF. Written as DNA, the CDR3 is TGTGCCAGCTCACCTCGGGAGGGGGATTCACCCCTCCACTTT. The full variable domain, its missing parts supplied by reference TRBV18 and TRBJ1-6, is NAGVMQNPRHLVRRRGQEARLRCSPMKGHSHVYWYRQLPEEGLKFMVYLQKENIIDESGMPKERFSAEFPKEGPSILRIQQVVRGDSAAYFCASSPREGDSPLHFGNGTRLTVT.

This clonotype was seen a few times. The chain couples TRBV12-5 to TRBJ1-1; TRBD1 matches 7 bases. The CDR3 loop spans 15 amino acids. The germline V gene encodes CDR1 LGHNT and CDR2 FRNRAP. Unmatched junction bases numbered 9, after V lost 3 bases and J lost 5 bases. CDR3 nucleotides: TGTGCTAGTGGTTTCCACAGGGGAGGGATGACTGAAGCTTTCTTT. Protein product: CASGFHRGGMTEAFF.

This clonotype was counted between two and nine times. J is TRBJ1-4 and V is TRBV12-3 or TRBV12-4; D gene uncertain. Trimming removed 2 bases at V and 8 bases at J, with 12 bases between. This CDR3 is built from 14 residues. The CDR3 protein is CASSLRRRAEKLFF. CDR3 coding DNA: TGTGCCAGCAGTTTAAGGAGGCGGGCGGAAAAACTGTTTTTT.

The chain combines TRBV7-3 with TRBJ2-1, with D unclear. With 5 bases removed from V and 6 bases from J, the gap between germline ends came to 14 bases. CDR3 size: 14 residues. Germline CDR1 SGHTA, CDR2 FQGTGA. CDR3 nucleotides: TGTGCCAGCAGCGCCCGGATCCCTGCCAATGAGCAGTTCTTC. Translation: CASSARIPANEQFF.

The CDR3 coding sequence is TGCGCCAGCAGTGATGGGGTCAGAGCAGAGACCCAGTACTTC. Translated, it gives CASSDGVRAETQYF. The chain carries TRBV10-2 and TRBJ2-5, with D unresolved. This CDR3 spans 14 amino acids. In germline, CDR1 is WSHSY, CDR2 SAAADI. The V end lost 3 bases, the J end lost 4 bases, and 12 bases lay between the germline ends.

This clonotype turned up a few times. This rearrangement joins TRBV5-1 to TRBJ1-2; TRBD1 might be the D (5 bases). Germline CDR1 is SGHRS and CDR2 is YFSETQ. V dropped 5 bases and J dropped 7 bases, with 18 bases sitting between them. The CDR3 has 14 residues. The CDR3 nucleotides are TGCGCCAGCAGTTACCGGGAGGGGATTAGTGGCTACACCTTC. Its translation is CASSYREGISGYTF. Complete variable domain (other parts from reference TRBV5-1 and TRBJ1-2): KAGVTQTPRYLIKTRGQQVTLSCSPISGHRSVSWYQQTPGQGLQFLFEYFSETQRNKGNFPGRFSGRQFSNSRSEMNVSTLELGDSALYLCASSYREGISGYTFGSGTRLTVV.

The chain joins TRBV7-2 to TRBJ1-6, with D perhaps TRBD1 (6 bases). The CDR3 covers 16 residues. Germline V gene sequence: CDR1 SGHTA, CDR2 FQGNSA. Deletions cut 0 bases from V and 7 bases from J, with 13 bases between. This CDR3 reads CASSLAWARGNSPLHF. The CDR3 nucleotides read TGTGCCAGCAGCTTAGCGTGGGCAAGGGGGAATTCACCCCTCCACTTT.

This clonotype was detected only a few times. This chain links TRBV6-5 with TRBJ1-2; 8 bases align to TRBD1. J was trimmed by 3 bases and V by 6 bases; bases with no gene match: 6. Germline V gene data show CDR1 as MNHEY and CDR2 as SVGAGI. This CDR3 contains 14 residues. CDR3 loop: CASRATGDYYGYTF. The CDR3 nucleotides read TGTGCCAGCAGGGCGACAGGGGATTACTATGGCTACACCTTC.

The sample holds a few counts of this clonotype. The chain combines TRBV7-2 with TRBJ2-1, with a tentative D call TRBD2 (6 bases). Germline values: CDR1 SGHTA, CDR2 FQGNSA. The CDR3 contains 13 residues. The V end lost 6 bases, the J end lost 6 bases, and 12 bases lay between the germline ends. The CDR3 DNA is TGTGCCAGCAGTCTCCTGGAGGGCAATGAGCAGTTCTTC. Its translation: CASSLLEGNEQFF.

The chain combines TRBV19 with TRBJ2-5; 8 bases are a match to TRBD1. The germline CDR1 and CDR2 sequences are LNHDA and SQIVND (reference sequence). V was clipped by 5 bases and J by 2 bases; unmatched bases: 10. The CDR3 extends over 16 amino acids. CDR3 in amino acids: CASSEWTGTYQETQYF. The CDR3 region has the DNA TGTGCCAGTAGTGAATGGACAGGGACCTATCAAGAGACCCAGTACTTC.

Many counts were recorded for this clonotype. The junction departs from germline at one end; a sequencing error may be responsible. V gene TRBV6-5 combines with J gene TRBJ2-2; D could derive from TRBD1 or TRBD2 (5 bases each). Germline V gives CDR1 MNHEY, CDR2 SVGAGI. The CDR3 sequence is 17 residues long. In DNA form, the CDR3 reads TGTGCCAGCAGTTACTCGTCCCCCGGGACGTACACGGGGGAGCTGTTTTTT. Protein: CASSYSSPGTYTGELFF.

This clonotype was counted between two and nine times. The rearrangement uses TRBV25-1 and TRBJ2-1; possible D gene TRBD2, 5 bases. CDR1 and CDR2 (germline): MGHDK, SYGVNS. CDR3 length equals 14 residues. V was trimmed by 6 bases and J by 2 bases, leaving 11 bases between them. The CDR3 DNA reads as TGTGCCAGCAGCCAGAGGGTAGCCTACAATGAGCAGTTCTTC. Protein: CASSQRVAYNEQFF.

The chain recombines TRBV7-6 with TRBJ2-1; D is possibly TRBD1 or TRBD2 (6 bases each). The CDR3 length is 14 residues. Between the trimmed V and J ends, which lost 8 bases and 5 bases, there was a span of 16 bases. Germline V gene data show CDR1 as SGHVS and CDR2 as FNYEAQ. The CDR3 nucleotides are TGTGCCAGCCGCCTCGGAGGGGGGAACAATGAGCAGTTCTTC. As protein: CASRLGGGNNEQFF. Filled out from reference TRBV7-6 and TRBJ2-1, the complete variable domain reads GAGVSQSPRYKVTKRGQDVALRCDPISGHVSLYWYRQALGQGPEFLTYFNYEAQQDKSGLPNDRFSAERPEGSISTLTIQRTEQRDSAMYRCASRLGGGNNEQFFGPGTRLTVL.

This clonotype was seen only a few times. The chain employs TRBV3-1 and TRBJ2-7; 8 bases are shared with TRBD1. V shed 1 base and J 3 bases; nucleotides not matched to a gene: 8. The germline gives CDR1 LGHDT, CDR2 YNNKEL (reference sequence). This CDR3 contains 16 residues. The CDR3 coding sequence is TGTGCCAGCAGCCAAGGGAGGGACAGGAATGGCTACGAGCAGTACTTC. Encoded protein: CASSQGRDRNGYEQYF.

The chain employs TRBV11-2 and TRBJ2-1; TRBD2 matches 9 bases. V was pared by 1 base and J by 5 bases, with 12 bases of the junction left unmatched. Germline V gene lookup returns CDR1 SGHAT and CDR2 FQNNGV. The CDR3 contains 18 residues. CDR3 in DNA: TGTGCCAGCAGCTTAGTGGGTGGCGGGAGGGGTGAAAACAATGAGCAGTTCTTC. Translating it yields CASSLVGGGRGENNEQFF.

The genes are TRBV6-1 and TRBJ2-7, with D possibly TRBD2 on 5 matching bases. The CDR3 extends over 13 amino acids. Per the germline V gene, CDR1 is MNHNS and CDR2 is SASEGT. V lost 2 bases to trimming and J lost 5 bases, with 10 bases between them. Written as DNA, the CDR3 is TGTGCCAGCAGTGAACTCCGGGGAAACGAGCAGTACTTC. Its protein product is CASSELRGNEQYF.

The sample holds many counts of this clonotype. The genes are TRBV7-9 and TRBJ2-6, with TRBD1 identical over 9 bases. CDR3 length: 18 amino acids. After removal of 5 bases from V and 0 bases from J, the junction contained 8 bases not matched to a gene. Germline CDR1 and CDR2: SEHNR and FQNEAQ (reference sequence). In DNA form, the CDR3 reads TGTGCCAGCAGCCGACCGGGACAGGGCATCTCTGGGGCCAACGTCCTGACTTTC. It translates to CASSRPGQGISGANVLTF.